The source of this T cell receptor (beta chain) is a study of cytomegalovirus exposure and HLA in healthy donors. Study-level results: Sequence variants that were highly shared formed a cluster that was likely a sequencing artifact.

V shed 5 bases and J 2 bases; nucleotides not matched to a gene: 6. Germline V CDR1 and CDR2: SGHRS, YFSETQ. The CDR3 extends over 15 amino acids. Points on this clone: Its antigen is unidentified.

Nominally healthy donors were sampled, though unrecorded immune exposures were likely. PCR employed 60 Vbeta and 13 Jbeta primers. The table came from immunoSEQ multiplex PCR; TCRdb's copy has only in-frame clones and leaves some out. The repertoire includes more than 95,000 clones, 60% to 85% of them detected once, and approximately 5% sits in the top ten. Sample: PBMCs. This TCR came from a young woman in good health and CMV-seropositive. V is TRBV5-1 and J is TRBJ2-7; TRBD2 agrees at 11 bases. As DNA, the CDR3 is TGCGCCAGCAGGACCGGGACTAGCGGTGCCTACGAGCAGTACTTC. Protein product: CASRTGTSGAYEQYF. Based on the CDR3 plus reference TRBV5-1 and TRBJ2-7, the full variable domain is KAGVTQTPRYLIKTRGQQVTLSCSPISGHRSVSWYQQTPGQGLQFLFEYFSETQRNKGNFPGRFSGRQFSNSRSEMNVSTLELGDSALYLCASRTGTSGAYEQYFGPGTRLTVT.